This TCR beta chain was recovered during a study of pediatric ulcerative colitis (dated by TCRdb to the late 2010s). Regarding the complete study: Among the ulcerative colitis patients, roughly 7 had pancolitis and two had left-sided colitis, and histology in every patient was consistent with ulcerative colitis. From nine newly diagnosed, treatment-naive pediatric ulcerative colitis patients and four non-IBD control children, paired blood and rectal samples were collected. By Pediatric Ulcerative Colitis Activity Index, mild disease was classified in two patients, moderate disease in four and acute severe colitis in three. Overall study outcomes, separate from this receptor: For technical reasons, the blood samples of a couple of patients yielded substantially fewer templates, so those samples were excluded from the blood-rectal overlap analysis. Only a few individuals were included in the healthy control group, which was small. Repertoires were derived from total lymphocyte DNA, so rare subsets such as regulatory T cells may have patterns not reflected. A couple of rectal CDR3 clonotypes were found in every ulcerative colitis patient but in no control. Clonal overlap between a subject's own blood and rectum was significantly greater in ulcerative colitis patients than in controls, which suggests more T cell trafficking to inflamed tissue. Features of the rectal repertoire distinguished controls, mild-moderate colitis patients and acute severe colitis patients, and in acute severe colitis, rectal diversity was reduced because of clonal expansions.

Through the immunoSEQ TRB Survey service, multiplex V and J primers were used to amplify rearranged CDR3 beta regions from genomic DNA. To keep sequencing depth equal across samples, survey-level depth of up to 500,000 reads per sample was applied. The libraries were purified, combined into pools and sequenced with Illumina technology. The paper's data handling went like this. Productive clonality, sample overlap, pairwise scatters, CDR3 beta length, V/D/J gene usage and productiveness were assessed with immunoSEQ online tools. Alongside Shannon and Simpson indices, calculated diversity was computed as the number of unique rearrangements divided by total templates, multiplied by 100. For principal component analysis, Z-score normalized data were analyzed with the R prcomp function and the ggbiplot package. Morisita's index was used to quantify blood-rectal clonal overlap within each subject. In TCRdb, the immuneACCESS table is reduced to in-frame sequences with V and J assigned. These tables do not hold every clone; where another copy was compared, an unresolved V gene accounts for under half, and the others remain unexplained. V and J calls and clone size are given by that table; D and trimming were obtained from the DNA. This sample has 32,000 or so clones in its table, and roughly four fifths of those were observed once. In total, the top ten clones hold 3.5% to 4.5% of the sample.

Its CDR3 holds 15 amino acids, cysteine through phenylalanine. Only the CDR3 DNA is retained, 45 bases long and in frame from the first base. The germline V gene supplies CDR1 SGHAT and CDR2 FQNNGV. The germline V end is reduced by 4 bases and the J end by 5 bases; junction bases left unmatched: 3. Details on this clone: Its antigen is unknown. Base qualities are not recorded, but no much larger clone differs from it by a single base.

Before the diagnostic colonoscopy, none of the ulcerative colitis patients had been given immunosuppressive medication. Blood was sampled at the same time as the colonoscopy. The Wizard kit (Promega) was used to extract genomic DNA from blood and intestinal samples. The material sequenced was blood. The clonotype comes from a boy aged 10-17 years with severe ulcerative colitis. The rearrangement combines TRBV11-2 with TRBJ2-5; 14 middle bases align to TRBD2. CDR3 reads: CASSWTSGGTETQYF. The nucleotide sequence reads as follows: TGTGCCAGCAGCTGGACTAGCGGGGGGACGGAGACCCAGTACTTC.